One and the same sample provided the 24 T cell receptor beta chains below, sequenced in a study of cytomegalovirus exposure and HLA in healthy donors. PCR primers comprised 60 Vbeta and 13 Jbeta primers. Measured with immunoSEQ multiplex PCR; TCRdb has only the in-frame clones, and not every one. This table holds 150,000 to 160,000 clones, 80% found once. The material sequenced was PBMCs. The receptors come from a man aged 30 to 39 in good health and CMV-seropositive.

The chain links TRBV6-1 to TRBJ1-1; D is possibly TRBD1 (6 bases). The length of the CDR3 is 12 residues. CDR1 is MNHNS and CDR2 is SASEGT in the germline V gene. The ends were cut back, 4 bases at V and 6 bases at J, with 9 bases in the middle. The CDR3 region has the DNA TGTGCCAGCAGTGGCCAGGGGTCTGAAGCTTTCTTT. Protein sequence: CASSGQGSEAFF.

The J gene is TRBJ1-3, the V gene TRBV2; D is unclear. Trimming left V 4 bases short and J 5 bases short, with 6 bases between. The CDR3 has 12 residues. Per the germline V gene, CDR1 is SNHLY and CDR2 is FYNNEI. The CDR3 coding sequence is TGTGCCAGCAGTGTAGACAGAAACACCATATATTTT. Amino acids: CASSVDRNTIYF.

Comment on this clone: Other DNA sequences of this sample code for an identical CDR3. The CDR3 protein is CASSYRQGAYNEQFF. CDR3 coding DNA: TGTGCCAGCAGTTACCGGCAGGGCGCCTACAATGAGCAGTTCTTC. This rearrangement joins TRBV6-5 to TRBJ2-1; a weak D match, TRBD1 (5 bases). Trimming left V 2 bases short and J 2 bases short, with 10 bases between. From germline, CDR1 is MNHEY and CDR2 SVGAGI. CDR3 length equals 15 residues.

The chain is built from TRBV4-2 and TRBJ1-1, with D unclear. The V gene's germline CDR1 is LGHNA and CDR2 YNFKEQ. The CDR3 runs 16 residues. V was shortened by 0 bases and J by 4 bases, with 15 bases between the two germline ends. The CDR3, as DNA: TGTGCCAGCAGCCAAGATGGGCCGGAGGGAGGCACTGAAGCTTTCTTT. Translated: CASSQDGPEGGTEAFF.

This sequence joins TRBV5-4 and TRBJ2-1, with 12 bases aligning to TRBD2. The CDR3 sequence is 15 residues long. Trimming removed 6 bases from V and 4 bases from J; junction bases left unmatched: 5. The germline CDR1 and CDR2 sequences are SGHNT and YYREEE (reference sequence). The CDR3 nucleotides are TGTGCCAGCAACCCAGGGACTAGCGGGTACAATGAGCAGTTCTTC. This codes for CASNPGTSGYNEQFF. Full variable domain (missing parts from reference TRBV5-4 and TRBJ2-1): ETGVTQSPTHLIKTRGQQVTLRCSSQSGHNTVSWYQQALGQGPQFIFQYYREEENGRGNFPPRFSGLQFPNYSSELNVNALELDDSALYLCASNPGTSGYNEQFFGPGTRLTVL.

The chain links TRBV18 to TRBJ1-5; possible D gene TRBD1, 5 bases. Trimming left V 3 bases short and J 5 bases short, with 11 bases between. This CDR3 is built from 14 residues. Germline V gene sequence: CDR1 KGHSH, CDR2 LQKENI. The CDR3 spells CASSPQGRDQPQHF. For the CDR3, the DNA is TGTGCCAGCTCACCGCAGGGCCGGGATCAGCCCCAGCATTTT.

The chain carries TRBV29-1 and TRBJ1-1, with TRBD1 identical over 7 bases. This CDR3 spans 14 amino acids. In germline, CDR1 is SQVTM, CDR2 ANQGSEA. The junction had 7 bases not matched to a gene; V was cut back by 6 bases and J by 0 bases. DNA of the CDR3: TGCAGCGTACTGGGACAGTCCATGAACACTGAAGCTTTCTTT. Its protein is CSVLGQSMNTEAFF.

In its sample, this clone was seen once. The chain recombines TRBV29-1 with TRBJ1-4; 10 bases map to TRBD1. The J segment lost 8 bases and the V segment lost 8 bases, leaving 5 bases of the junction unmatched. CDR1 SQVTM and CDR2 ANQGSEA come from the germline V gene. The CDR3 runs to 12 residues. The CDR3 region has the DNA TGCAGCCGGGGACAGGGGCTAGAAAAACTGTTTTTT. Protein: CSRGQGLEKLFF. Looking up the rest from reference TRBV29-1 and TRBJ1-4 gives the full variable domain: SAVISQKPSRDICQRGTSLTIQCQVDSQVTMMFWYRQQPGQSLTLIATANQGSEATYESGFVIDKFPISRPNLTFSTLTVSNMSPEDSSIYLCSRGQGLEKLFFGSGTQLSVL.

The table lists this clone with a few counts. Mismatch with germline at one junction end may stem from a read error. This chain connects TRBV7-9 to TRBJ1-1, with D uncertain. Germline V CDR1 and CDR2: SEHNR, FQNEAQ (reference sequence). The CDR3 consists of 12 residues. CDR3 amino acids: CSSNDRDTEAFF. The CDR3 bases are TGTTCCAGCAATGACCGGGACACTGAAGCTTTCTTT.

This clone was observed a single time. This CDR3 reads CASMSTVVEAFF. The CDR3 DNA reads TGTGCCAGCATGAGCACGGTCGTTGAAGCTTTCTTT. This rearrangement joins TRBV28 to TRBJ1-1, with unresolved D. Germline V lookup: CDR1 MDHEN, CDR2 SYDVKM. Trimming shortened V by 7 bases and J by 7 bases, and 13 bases separated the two germline ends. The CDR3 spans 12 residues.

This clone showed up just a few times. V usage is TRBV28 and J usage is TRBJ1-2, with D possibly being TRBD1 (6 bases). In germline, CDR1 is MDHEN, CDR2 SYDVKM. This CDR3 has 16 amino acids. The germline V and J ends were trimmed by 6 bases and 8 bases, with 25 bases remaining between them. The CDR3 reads CASSTRGGGQVGGYTF. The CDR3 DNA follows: TGTGCCAGCAGCACGAGAGGGGGGGGGCAGGTTGGGGGCTACACCTTC.

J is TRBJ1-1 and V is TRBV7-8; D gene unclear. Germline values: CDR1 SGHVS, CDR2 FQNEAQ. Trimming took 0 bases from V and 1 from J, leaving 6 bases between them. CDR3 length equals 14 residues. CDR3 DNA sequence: TGTGCCAGCAGCTTAGCAGGCGGGAACACTGAAGCTTTCTTT. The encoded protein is CASSLAGGNTEAFF.

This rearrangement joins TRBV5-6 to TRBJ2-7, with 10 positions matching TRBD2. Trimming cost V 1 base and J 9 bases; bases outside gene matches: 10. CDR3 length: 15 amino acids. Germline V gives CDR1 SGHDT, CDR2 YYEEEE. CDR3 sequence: CASSLSPSGSSLQYF. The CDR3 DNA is TGTGCCAGCAGCTTGTCGCCTAGCGGGAGTTCTCTGCAGTACTTC. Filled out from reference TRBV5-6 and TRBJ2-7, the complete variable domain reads DAGVTQSPTHLIKTRGQQVTLRCSPKSGHDTVSWYQQALGQGPQFIFQYYEEEERQRGNFPDRFSGHQFPNYSSELNVNALLLGDSALYLCASSLSPSGSSLQYFGPGTRLTVT.

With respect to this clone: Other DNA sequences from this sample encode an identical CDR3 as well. As DNA, the CDR3 is TGTGCCAGCAGCTCGACAGGAGGAGGCTACACCTTC. It yields the protein CASSSTGGGYTF. The chain is built from TRBV28 and TRBJ1-2; tentative D call: TRBD1 (6 bases). The CDR3 consists of 12 residues. Trimming removed 6 bases at V and 8 bases at J, with 13 bases between. The germline V gene encodes CDR1 MDHEN and CDR2 SYDVKM.

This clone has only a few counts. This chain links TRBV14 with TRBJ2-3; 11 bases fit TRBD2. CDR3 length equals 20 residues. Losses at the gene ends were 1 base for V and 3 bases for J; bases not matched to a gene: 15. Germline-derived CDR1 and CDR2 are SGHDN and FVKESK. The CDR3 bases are TGTGCCAGCAGCCAAGGGACTTTCATTGGGCTAGCGGGAGGTACAGATACGCAGTATTTT. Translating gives CASSQGTFIGLAGGTDTQYF.

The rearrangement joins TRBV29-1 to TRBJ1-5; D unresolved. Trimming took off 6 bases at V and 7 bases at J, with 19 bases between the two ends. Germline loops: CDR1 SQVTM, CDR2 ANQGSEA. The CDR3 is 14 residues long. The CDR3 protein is CSVTLGGPGQPQHF. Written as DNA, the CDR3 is TGCAGCGTGACCCTAGGAGGCCCAGGACAGCCCCAGCATTTT.

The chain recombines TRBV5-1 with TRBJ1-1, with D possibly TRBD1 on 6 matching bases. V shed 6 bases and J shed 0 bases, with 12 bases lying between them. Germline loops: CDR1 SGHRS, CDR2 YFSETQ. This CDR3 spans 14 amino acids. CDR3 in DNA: TGCGCCAGCAAGCCAGGGACAATGAACACTGAAGCTTTCTTT. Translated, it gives CASKPGTMNTEAFF.

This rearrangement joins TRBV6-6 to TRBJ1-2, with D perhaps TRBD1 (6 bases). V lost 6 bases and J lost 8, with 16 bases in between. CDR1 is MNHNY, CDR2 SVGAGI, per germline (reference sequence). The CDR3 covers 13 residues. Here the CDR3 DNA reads TGTGCCAGCAGGCCTACAGGGTCGGGCGGCTACACCTTC. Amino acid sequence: CASRPTGSGGYTF.

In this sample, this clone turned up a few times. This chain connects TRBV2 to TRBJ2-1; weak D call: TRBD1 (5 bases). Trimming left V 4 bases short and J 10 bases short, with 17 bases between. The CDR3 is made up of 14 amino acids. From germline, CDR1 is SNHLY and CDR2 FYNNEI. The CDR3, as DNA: TGTGCCAGCAGTGTGGGGCTAATAAGTCAGGAGCAGTTCTTC. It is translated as CASSVGLISQEQFF. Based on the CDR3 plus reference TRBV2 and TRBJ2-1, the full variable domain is EPEVTQTPSHQVTQMGQEVILRCVPISNHLYFYWYRQILGQKVEFLVSFYNNEISEKSEIFDDQFSVERPDGSNFTLKIRSTKLEDSAMYFCASSVGLISQEQFFGPGTRLTVL.

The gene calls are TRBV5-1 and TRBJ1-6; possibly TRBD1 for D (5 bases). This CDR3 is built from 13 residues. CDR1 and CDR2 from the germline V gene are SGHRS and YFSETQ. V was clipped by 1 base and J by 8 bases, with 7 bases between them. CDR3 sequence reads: CASSLSRDSPLHF. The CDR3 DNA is TGCGCCAGCAGCTTGTCCAGGGATTCACCCCTCCACTTT.

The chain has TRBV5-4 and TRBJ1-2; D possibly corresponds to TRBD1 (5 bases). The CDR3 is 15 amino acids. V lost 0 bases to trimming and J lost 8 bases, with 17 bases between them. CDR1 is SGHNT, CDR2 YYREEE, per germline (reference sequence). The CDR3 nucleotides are TGTGCCAGCAGCTTGGATTTGGACGGGACTTTAGGCTACACCTTC. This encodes CASSLDLDGTLGYTF.

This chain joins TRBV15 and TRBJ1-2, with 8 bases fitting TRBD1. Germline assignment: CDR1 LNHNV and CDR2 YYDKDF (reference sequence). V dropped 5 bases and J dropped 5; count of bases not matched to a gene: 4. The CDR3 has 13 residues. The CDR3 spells CATSGNRGYGYTF. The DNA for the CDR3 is TGTGCCACCAGCGGGAACAGGGGGTATGGCTACACCTTC.

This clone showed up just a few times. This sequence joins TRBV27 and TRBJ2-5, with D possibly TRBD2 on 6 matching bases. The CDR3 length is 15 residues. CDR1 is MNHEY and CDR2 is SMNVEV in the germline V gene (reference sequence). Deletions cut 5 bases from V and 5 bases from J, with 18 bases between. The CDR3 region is CASSENPGVRETQYF. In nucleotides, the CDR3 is TGTGCCAGCAGTGAAAACCCGGGGGTCCGGGAGACCCAGTACTTC.

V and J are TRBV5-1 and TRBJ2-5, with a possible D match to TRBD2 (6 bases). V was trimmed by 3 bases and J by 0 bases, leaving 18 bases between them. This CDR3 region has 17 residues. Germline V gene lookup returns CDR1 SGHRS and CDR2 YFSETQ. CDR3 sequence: CASSWIADGPYQETQYF. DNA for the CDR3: TGCGCCAGCAGCTGGATAGCGGATGGGCCGTACCAAGAGACCCAGTACTTC.